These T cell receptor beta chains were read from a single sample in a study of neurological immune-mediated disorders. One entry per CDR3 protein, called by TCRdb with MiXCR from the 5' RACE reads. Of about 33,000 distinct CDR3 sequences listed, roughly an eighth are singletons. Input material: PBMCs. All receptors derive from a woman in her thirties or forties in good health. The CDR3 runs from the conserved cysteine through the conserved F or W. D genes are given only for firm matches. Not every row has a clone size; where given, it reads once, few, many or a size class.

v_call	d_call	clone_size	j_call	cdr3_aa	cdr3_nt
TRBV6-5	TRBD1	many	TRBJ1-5	CARRQGGQGARQPQHF	TGTGCCAGGAGGCAGGGGGGACAGGGGGCAAGACAGCCCCAGCATTTT
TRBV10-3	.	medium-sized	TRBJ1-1	CAISESGTTTEAFF	TGTGCCATCAGTGAGTCAGGGACCACCACTGAAGCTTTCTTT
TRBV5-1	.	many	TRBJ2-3	CASKSAWYTQYF	TGCGCCAGCAAAAGTGCTTGGTATACGCAGTATTTT
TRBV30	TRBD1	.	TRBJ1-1	CAWCRGEWTEAFF	TGTGCCTGGTGCAGGGGGGAGTGGACTGAAGCTTTCTTT
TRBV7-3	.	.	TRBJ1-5	CARDGNQPQHF	TGTGCCCGCGACGGGAATCAGCCCCAGCATTTT
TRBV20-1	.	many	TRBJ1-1	CSARTLGVSETEAFF	TGCAGTGCTAGGACACTCGGGGTTAGTGAAACTGAAGCTTTCTTT
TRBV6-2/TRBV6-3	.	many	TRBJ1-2	CASRPSDGYYGYTF	TGTGCCAGCAGACCGTCGGACGGGTACTATGGCTACACCTTC
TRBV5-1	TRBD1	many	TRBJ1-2	CASSRPGQGASGYTF	TGCGCCAGCAGCCGCCCGGGACAGGGGGCGAGTGGCTACACCTTC
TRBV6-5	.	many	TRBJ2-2	CASKLFPSGTGELFF	TGTGCCAGCAAGCTATTCCCGAGTGGGACCGGGGAGCTGTTTTTT
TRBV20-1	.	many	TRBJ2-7	CSARTAGATYEQYF	TGCAGTGCTAGAACGGCAGGGGCTACCTACGAGCAGTACTTC
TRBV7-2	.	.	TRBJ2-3	CTSILGTDTQYF	TGTACCAGCATCTTAGGGACAGATACGCAGTATTTT
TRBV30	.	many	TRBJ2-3	CAWNPLLRGSTQYF	TGTGCCTGGAATCCTCTCCTGAGGGGGTCCACGCAGTATTTT
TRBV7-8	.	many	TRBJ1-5	CASAQWGGSNQPQHF	TGTGCCAGCGCCCAGTGGGGGGGTAGCAATCAGCCCCAGCATTTT
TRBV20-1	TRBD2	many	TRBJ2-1	CSARGLAGGQRSSYNEQFF	TGCAGTGCTAGAGGACTAGCGGGAGGCCAAAGAAGCTCCTACAATGAGCAGTTCTTC
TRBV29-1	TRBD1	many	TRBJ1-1	CSVRTGGSNTEAFF	TGCAGCGTTAGGACAGGGGGAAGTAACACTGAAGCTTTCTTT
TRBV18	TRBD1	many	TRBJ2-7	CASSPPGTGSPYEQYF	TGTGCCAGCTCACCACCGGGGACAGGGTCCCCCTACGAGCAGTACTTC
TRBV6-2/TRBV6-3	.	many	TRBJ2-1	CASSNHYGTTDNEQFF	TGTGCCAGCAGTAACCATTACGGGACAACCGACAATGAGCAGTTCTTC